The T cell receptor (beta chain) under discussion was sequenced for a study of cytotoxic CD8 clonotypes in ibrutinib-treated CLL. Study overall: Across the patients, some ten were relapsed/refractory, about 14 treatment-naive and around 18 IGHV unmutated. Following a median roughly 12 months of treatment, with a range of 6 to 36, response samples were taken.

A remark on this clone: Its target is not known.

Findings and limits, study-wide: Treatment left the uncommon public clonotypes either contracted or stable in frequency.

Trimming cost V 0 bases and J 4 bases, with 8 bases left between them. Germline loops: CDR1 SGHRS, CDR2 YFSETQ. This CDR3 spans 14 amino acids. The table came from immunoSEQ multiplex PCR; TCRdb's copy has only in-frame clones and leaves some out. The sample includes under 150,000 clones, less than 90% of them seen just once. Extraction of around 2 micrograms of genomic DNA from cryopreserved PBMCs supplied material for TCR beta libraries. V gene TRBV5-1 combines with J gene TRBJ1-3, with no clear D. The TCR sequence derives from a human donor with chronic lymphocytic leukemia. This material consisted of PBMCs, taken after 24 months of ibrutinib treatment. DNA of the CDR3: TGCGCCAGCAGCTTGGGACTACAAGGAAACACCATATATTTT. Its protein is CASSLGLQGNTIYF.